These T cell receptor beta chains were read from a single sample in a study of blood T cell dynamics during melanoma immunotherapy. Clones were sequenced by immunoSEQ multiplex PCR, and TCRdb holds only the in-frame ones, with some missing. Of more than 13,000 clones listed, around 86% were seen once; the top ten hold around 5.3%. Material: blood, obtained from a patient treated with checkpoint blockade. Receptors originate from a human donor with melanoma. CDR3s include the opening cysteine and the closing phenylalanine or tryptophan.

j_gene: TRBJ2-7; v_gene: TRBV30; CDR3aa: CAWSVGSGEAYEQYF
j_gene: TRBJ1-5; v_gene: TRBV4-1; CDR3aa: CASSPFGGGNSNQPQHF
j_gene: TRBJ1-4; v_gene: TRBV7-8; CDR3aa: CASSVGILPGQGEKLFF
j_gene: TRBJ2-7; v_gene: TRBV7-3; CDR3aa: CASSLEGGEQYF
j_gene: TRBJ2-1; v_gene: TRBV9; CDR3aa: CASSGTGQSYNEQFF
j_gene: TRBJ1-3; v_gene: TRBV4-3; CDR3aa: CASSQDLSSSGNTIYF
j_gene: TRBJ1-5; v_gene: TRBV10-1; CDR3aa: CASSELRDRGTSRNQPQHF
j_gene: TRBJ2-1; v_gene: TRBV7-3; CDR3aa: CASSPRTSGSLFFF
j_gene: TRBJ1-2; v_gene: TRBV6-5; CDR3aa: CASSSGGAGFNYGYTF
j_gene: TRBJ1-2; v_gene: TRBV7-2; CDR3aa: CASSLVQKANYGYTF
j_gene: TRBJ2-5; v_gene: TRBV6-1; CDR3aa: CATEALRGREETQYF
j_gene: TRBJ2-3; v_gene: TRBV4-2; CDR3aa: CASSRQSGREGDTQYF
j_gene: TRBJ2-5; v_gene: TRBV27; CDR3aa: CASQPEVGRRETQYF
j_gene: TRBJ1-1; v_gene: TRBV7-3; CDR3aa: CASSATGGGNTEAFF
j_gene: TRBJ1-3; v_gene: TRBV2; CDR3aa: CASSEALRGAGNTIYF
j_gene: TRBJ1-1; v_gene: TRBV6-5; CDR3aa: CASSFTGQGGTEAFF
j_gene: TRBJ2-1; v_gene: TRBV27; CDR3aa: CASSVTLRNPPFF
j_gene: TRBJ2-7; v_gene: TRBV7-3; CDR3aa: CASSLSGQAHSYEQYF
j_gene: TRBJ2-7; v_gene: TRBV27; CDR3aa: CASSFLLASGNEQYF
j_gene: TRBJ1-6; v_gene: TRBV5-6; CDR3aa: CASSLGRGSSYNSPLHF
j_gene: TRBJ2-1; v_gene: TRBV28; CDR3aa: CASSSFRIRAYEQFF
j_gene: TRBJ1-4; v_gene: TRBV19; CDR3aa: CASSMPRPPEKLFF
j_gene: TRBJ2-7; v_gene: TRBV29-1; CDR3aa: CSGTERELYEQYF
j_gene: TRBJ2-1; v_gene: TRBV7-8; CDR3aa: CASSFGTSGSRDEQFF
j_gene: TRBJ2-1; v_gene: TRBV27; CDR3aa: CASSAGLATYNEQFF
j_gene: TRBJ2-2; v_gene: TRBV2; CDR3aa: CASSESLAHGELFF
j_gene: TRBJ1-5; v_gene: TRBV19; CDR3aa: CASSSRTGGNQPQHF
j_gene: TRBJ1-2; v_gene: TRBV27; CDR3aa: CASSREAIGYGYTF
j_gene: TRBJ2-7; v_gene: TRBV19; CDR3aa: CASSDPASLPWGEQYF
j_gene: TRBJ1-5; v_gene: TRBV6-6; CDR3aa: CASSTRQGSNQPQHF
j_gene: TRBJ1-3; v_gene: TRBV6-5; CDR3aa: CASSWDRESSGNTIYF
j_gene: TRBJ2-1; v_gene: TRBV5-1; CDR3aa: CASSLESGMGFF
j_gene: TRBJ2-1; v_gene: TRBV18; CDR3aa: CASSPLAGLYNEQFF
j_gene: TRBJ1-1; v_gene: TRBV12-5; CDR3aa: CASAGLQTEAFF
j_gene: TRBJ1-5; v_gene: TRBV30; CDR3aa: CAWSVPGGLQPQHF
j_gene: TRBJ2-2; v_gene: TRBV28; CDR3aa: CASSFRLFGGTGELFF
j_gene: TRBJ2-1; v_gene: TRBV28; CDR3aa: CASSFYNEQFF
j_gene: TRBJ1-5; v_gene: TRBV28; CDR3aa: CASGQVHQPQHF
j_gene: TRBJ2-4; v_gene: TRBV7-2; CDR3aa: CASSSQGSIKNIQYF
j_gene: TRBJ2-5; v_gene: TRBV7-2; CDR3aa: CASSLVSGSGETQYF
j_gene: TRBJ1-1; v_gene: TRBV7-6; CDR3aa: CASSLGRNTEAFF
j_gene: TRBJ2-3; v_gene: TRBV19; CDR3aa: CASSTGATSGGITDTQYF
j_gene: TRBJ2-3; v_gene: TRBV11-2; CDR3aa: CASSLSSTSAGEDTQYF
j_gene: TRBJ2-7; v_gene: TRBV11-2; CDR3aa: CASSLRWSSYEQYF
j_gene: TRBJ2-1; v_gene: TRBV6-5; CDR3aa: CASSQGVVGGNEQFF